A selection of T cell receptor beta chains follows, all from one sample in a study of human T cells and chemical hapten exposure. TCRdb redid the calling of the RACE reads with MiXCR, one entry per CDR3 protein. Of roughly 34,000 distinct CDR3 sequences in the sample, under 13% were seen once. The specimen was whole blood, collected in connection with sensitization to the hapten diphenylcyclopropenone (DPC). Source of these receptors: a man aged 50 to 59 with alopecia areata. Some clones in this sample may be carry-over from other donors' samples. The CDR3 runs from the conserved cysteine through the conserved F or W. D genes are given only for firm matches. The listing skips clone size in some rows; elsewhere it reads once, few, many or a size class.

clone size: many
J gene: TRBJ2-4
D gene: TRBD2
V gene: TRBV20-1
CDR3 protein: CSAPKRERAKNIQYF
CDR3 DNA: TGCAGTGCCCCCAAGCGGGAGCGGGCCAAAAACATTCAGTACTTC

clone size: few
J gene: TRBJ2-7
D gene: TRBD1
V gene: TRBV28
CDR3 protein: CASSGAGGIYEQYF
CDR3 DNA: TGTGCCAGCAGTGGCGCAGGGGGTATCTACGAGCAGTACTTC

clone size: many
J gene: TRBJ2-7
D gene: -
V gene: TRBV3-1
CDR3 protein: CASSGTPSYEQYF
CDR3 DNA: TGTGCCAGCAGCGGGACACCCTCCTACGAGCAGTACTTC

clone size: -
J gene: TRBJ2-3
D gene: -
V gene: TRBV7-2
CDR3 protein: CASSPFADTQYF
CDR3 DNA: TGTGCCAGCAGCCCTTTTGCAGATACGCAGTATTTT

clone size: -
J gene: TRBJ2-1
D gene: -
V gene: TRBV7-8
CDR3 protein: CASSSRREGREQFF
CDR3 DNA: TGTGCCAGCAGCTCCAGAAGGGAAGGGCGTGAGCAGTTCTTC

clone size: few
J gene: TRBJ1-1
D gene: -
V gene: TRBV29-1
CDR3 protein: CSVEDTAEFEAFF
CDR3 DNA: TGCAGCGTTGAAGATACGGCGGAGTTTGAAGCTTTCTTT

clone size: many
J gene: TRBJ1-4
D gene: -
V gene: TRBV28
CDR3 protein: CASSDSMREKLFF
CDR3 DNA: TGTGCCAGCAGTGACAGTATGAGGGAAAAACTGTTTTTT

clone size: -
J gene: TRBJ2-2
D gene: -
V gene: TRBV7-3
CDR3 protein: CASSRDSWNTGELFF
CDR3 DNA: TGTGCCAGCAGCCGGGACTCCTGGAACACCGGGGAGCTGTTTTTT

clone size: many
J gene: TRBJ2-1
D gene: -
V gene: TRBV29-1
CDR3 protein: CSVVGGLSYNEQFF
CDR3 DNA: TGCAGCGTTGTAGGGGGGCTCTCCTACAATGAGCAGTTCTTC

clone size: many
J gene: TRBJ2-3
D gene: TRBD1
V gene: TRBV24-1
CDR3 protein: CATSDRTGYRDTQYF
CDR3 DNA: TGTGCCACCAGTGATCGGACAGGATATAGGGATACGCAGTATTTT

clone size: few
J gene: TRBJ2-7
D gene: -
V gene: TRBV20-1
CDR3 protein: CSASRRLWGEQYF
CDR3 DNA: TGCAGTGCTAGCCGGCGCCTCTGGGGCGAGCAGTACTTC

clone size: many
J gene: TRBJ2-2
D gene: -
V gene: TRBV4-3
CDR3 protein: CASSQGLRDQGTGELFF
CDR3 DNA: TGCGCCAGCAGCCAAGGTTTGCGGGACCAGGGGACCGGGGAGCTGTTTTTT

clone size: many
J gene: TRBJ2-3
D gene: TRBD2
V gene: TRBV5-1
CDR3 protein: CASSGRGTSSYTDTQYF
CDR3 DNA: TGCGCCAGCAGCGGAAGAGGGACTAGCAGCTACACAGATACGCAGTATTTT

clone size: many
J gene: TRBJ1-4
D gene: -
V gene: TRBV7-9
CDR3 protein: CASSPQVLNEKLFF
CDR3 DNA: TGTGCCAGCAGCCCCCAGGTGCTTAATGAAAAACTGTTTTTT

clone size: many
J gene: TRBJ1-2
D gene: -
V gene: TRBV30
CDR3 protein: CAWSNLRQSNYGYTF
CDR3 DNA: TGTGCCTGGAGTAATTTAAGACAGTCTAACTATGGCTACACCTTC

clone size: -
J gene: TRBJ2-7
D gene: TRBD1
V gene: TRBV4-1
CDR3 protein: CASSQDRGQGKYEQYF
CDR3 DNA: TGCGCCAGCAGCCAAGATCGGGGACAGGGAAAATACGAGCAGTACTTC

clone size: -
J gene: TRBJ2-7
D gene: TRBD2
V gene: TRBV6-2/TRBV6-3
CDR3 protein: CASLEFAGGVNEQYF
CDR3 DNA: TGTGCCAGCTTAGAGTTTGCGGGAGGAGTCAACGAGCAGTACTTC

clone size: many
J gene: TRBJ2-1
D gene: TRBD2
V gene: TRBV7-7
CDR3 protein: CASSQAGTSGTNEQFF
CDR3 DNA: TGTGCCAGCAGTCAGGCCGGGACTAGCGGGACCAATGAGCAGTTCTTC

clone size: many
J gene: TRBJ1-1
D gene: -
V gene: TRBV6-1
CDR3 protein: CASSLDRKNTEAFF
CDR3 DNA: TGTGCCAGCAGCCTGGACAGAAAAAACACTGAAGCTTTCTTT

clone size: many
J gene: TRBJ2-3
D gene: -
V gene: TRBV11-2
CDR3 protein: CASSLESQRDTQYF
CDR3 DNA: TGTGCCAGCAGCTTAGAGTCTCAGCGGGATACGCAGTATTTT

clone size: many
J gene: TRBJ1-5
D gene: TRBD1
V gene: TRBV5-8
CDR3 protein: CASRGTGTGSQPQHF
CDR3 DNA: TGTGCCAGCAGAGGAACCGGGACAGGGAGTCAGCCCCAGCATTTT

clone size: -
J gene: TRBJ2-7
D gene: -
V gene: TRBV28
CDR3 protein: CASTEGGSYEQYF
CDR3 DNA: TGTGCCAGCACCGAAGGGGGTTCCTACGAGCAGTACTTC

clone size: few
J gene: TRBJ1-4
D gene: -
V gene: TRBV20-1
CDR3 protein: CSARGGAGEKLFF
CDR3 DNA: TGCAGTGCTAGAGGGGGGGCAGGGGAAAAACTGTTTTTT

clone size: many
J gene: TRBJ2-7
D gene: -
V gene: TRBV25-1
CDR3 protein: CASSQGNEQYF
CDR3 DNA: TGTGCCAGCAGTCAAGGGAACGAGCAGTACTTC

clone size: -
J gene: TRBJ2-7
D gene: TRBD2
V gene: TRBV3-1
CDR3 protein: CASSQVLPTSGSSYEQYF
CDR3 DNA: TGTGCCAGCAGCCAAGTTCTGCCGACTAGCGGGAGCTCCTACGAGCAGTACTTC

clone size: -
J gene: TRBJ2-7
D gene: -
V gene: TRBV25-1
CDR3 protein: CASSGLGYEQYF
CDR3 DNA: TGTGCCAGCAGTGGTCTAGGATACGAGCAGTACTTC

clone size: few
J gene: TRBJ1-2
D gene: TRBD1
V gene: TRBV5-4
CDR3 protein: CASSQGQVVNGYTF
CDR3 DNA: TGTGCCAGCAGCCAGGGACAGGTGGTTAATGGCTACACCTTC

clone size: many
J gene: TRBJ2-7
D gene: -
V gene: TRBV9
CDR3 protein: CASSATQGYEQYF
CDR3 DNA: TGTGCCAGCAGCGCGACCCAAGGCTACGAGCAGTACTTC